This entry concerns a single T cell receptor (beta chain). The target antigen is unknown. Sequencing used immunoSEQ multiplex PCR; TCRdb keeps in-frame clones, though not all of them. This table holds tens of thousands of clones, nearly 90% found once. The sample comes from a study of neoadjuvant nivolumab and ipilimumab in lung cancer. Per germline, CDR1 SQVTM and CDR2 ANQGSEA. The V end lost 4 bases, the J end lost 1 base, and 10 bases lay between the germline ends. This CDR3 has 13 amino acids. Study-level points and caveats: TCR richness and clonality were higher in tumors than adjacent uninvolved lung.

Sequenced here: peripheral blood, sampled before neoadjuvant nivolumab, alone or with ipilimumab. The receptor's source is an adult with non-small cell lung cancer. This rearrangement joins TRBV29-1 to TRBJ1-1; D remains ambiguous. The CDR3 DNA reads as TGCAGCGTTGGTCGGTCGGGGAACACTGAAGCTTTCTTT. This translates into CSVGRSGNTEAFF.